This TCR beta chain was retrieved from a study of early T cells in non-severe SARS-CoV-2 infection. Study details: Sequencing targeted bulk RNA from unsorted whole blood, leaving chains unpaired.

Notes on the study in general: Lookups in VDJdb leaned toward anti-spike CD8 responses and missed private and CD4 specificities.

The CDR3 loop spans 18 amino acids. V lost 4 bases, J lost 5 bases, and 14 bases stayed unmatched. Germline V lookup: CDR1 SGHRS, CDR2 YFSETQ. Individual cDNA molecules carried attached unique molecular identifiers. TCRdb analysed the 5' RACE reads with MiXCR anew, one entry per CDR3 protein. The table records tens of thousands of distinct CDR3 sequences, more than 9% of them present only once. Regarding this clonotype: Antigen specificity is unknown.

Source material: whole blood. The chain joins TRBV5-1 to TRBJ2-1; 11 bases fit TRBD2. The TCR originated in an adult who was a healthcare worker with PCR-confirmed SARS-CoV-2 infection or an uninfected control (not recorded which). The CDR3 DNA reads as TGCGCCAGCAGCAACCCGGGACTAGCGGTTTCAGGGCACAATGAGCAGTTCTTC. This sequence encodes CASSNPGLAVSGHNEQFF.